Presented here are 11 T cell receptor beta chains from one specimen sequenced in a study of blood T cell repertoires in COVID-19. Some clones are missing from TCRdb's copy, which holds only in-frame ones; the method was immunoSEQ multiplex PCR. The sample records 150,000 to 170,000 clones, roughly 80% being singletons. The sequenced sample consisted of peripheral blood. These receptors all come from a woman in her sixties with acute or convalescent COVID-19.

The chain links TRBV4-1 to TRBJ1-5; 7 bases align to TRBD1. Germline V lookup: CDR1 MGHRA, CDR2 YSYEKL. Trimming at V came to 2 bases and at J to 6 bases, leaving 4 bases not matched to a gene. The CDR3 length is 14 residues. The CDR3 nucleotides are TGCGCCAGCAGCCAAACACAGGGGATTCAGCCCCAGCATTTT. Translation: CASSQTQGIQPQHF.

V is TRBV28 and J is TRBJ1-3; D gene uncertain. V was clipped by 3 bases and J by 0 bases, with 9 bases between them. Germline V CDR1 and CDR2: MDHEN, SYDVKM. The CDR3 runs to 15 residues. In DNA form, the CDR3 reads TGTGCCAGCAGTTTTTTTGGGAGCTCTGGAAACACCATATATTTT. This gives the protein CASSFFGSSGNTIYF.

The V gene is TRBV7-2, the J gene TRBJ1-1; D unresolved. Trimming took 5 bases from V and 4 from J, leaving 5 bases between them. The CDR3 has 11 residues. The V gene's germline CDR1 is SGHTA and CDR2 FQGNSA. The CDR3 reads CASSPRTEAFF. CDR3 sequence (DNA): TGTGCCAGCAGCCCCCGCACTGAAGCTTTCTTT.

The J gene is TRBJ1-5, the V gene TRBV2, with D maybe TRBD1 (6 bases). Germline CDR1 is SNHLY and CDR2 is FYNNEI. The CDR3 is 17 amino acids. V shed 5 bases and J shed 2 bases, with 19 bases lying between them. CDR3 loop: CASSSRAGATGNQPQHF. DNA of the CDR3: TGTGCCAGCAGTTCCCGGGCAGGGGCCACAGGCAATCAGCCCCAGCATTTT.

The genes are TRBV5-6 and TRBJ2-4; TRBD2 aligns across 15 bases. CDR3 size: 19 residues. Losses at the gene ends were 3 bases for V and 7 bases for J; bases not matched to a gene: 14. Germline assignment: CDR1 SGHDT and CDR2 YYEEEE. The CDR3 region is CASSSLRSRTSGGANIQYF. In nucleotides, the CDR3 is TGTGCCAGCAGCTCCCTGCGTTCAAGGACTAGCGGGGGGGCTAACATTCAGTACTTC.

The rearrangement links TRBV5-1 to TRBJ1-1; D perhaps matches TRBD1 (6 bases). The V gene's germline CDR1 is SGHRS and CDR2 YFSETQ. Trimming pared 0 bases from V and 5 bases from J, leaving 8 bases between. There are 13 residues in the CDR3. As DNA, the CDR3 is TGCGCCAGCAGCTTGGTTGGACAGACTGAAGCTTTCTTT. This translates into CASSLVGQTEAFF.

V and J are TRBV19 and TRBJ1-2, with D perhaps matching TRBD1 (6 bases). The CDR3 has 14 amino acids. The V and J ends lost 6 bases and 1 base respectively, with 12 bases between them. From germline, CDR1 is LNHDA and CDR2 SQIVND (reference sequence). CDR3 protein: CASRTGWDNYGYTF. CDR3 DNA sequence: TGTGCCAGTAGAACAGGGTGGGATAACTATGGCTACACCTTC. Full variable domain (outside the CDR3, taken from reference TRBV19 and TRBJ1-2): DGGITQSPKYLFRKEGQNVTLSCEQNLNHDAMYWYRQDPGQGLRLIYYSQIVNDFQKGDIAEGYSVSREKKESFPLTVTSAQKNPTAFYLCASRTGWDNYGYTFGSGTRLTVV.

A remark on this clone: Its ends do not fully match the called genes, so a read error is possible. The chain carries TRBV2 and TRBJ1-3; no firm D call. CDR1 and CDR2 from the germline V gene are SNHLY and FYNNEI. The CDR3 has 13 residues. CDR3 loop: CASTPATGSRLHF. DNA for the CDR3: TGTGCCAGCACCCCGGCCACCGGGTCCCGTTTACATTTT.

Here the CDR3 reads CASSVLSQDSPLHF. The CDR3 DNA is TGTGCCAGCAGCGTATTGTCGCAGGATTCACCCCTCCACTTT. The chain carries TRBV9 and TRBJ1-6; D gene uncertain. The CDR3 contains 14 residues. V lost 1 base and J 8 bases, leaving 10 bases between the germline ends. Germline assignment: CDR1 SGDLS and CDR2 YYNGEE.

The rearrangement joins TRBV11-3 to TRBJ2-4; a possible D gene is TRBD2 (6 bases). V was pared by 0 bases and J by 0 bases, with 9 bases between. Germline-derived CDR1 and CDR2 are SGHNT and YENEEA. The CDR3 extends over 16 amino acids. The CDR3 reads CASSLDRELAKNIQYF. DNA of the CDR3: TGTGCCAGCAGCTTAGATCGGGAGCTAGCCAAAAACATTCAGTACTTC.

The chain links TRBV5-6 to TRBJ2-1; TRBD2 matches at 8 bases. The V gene end was trimmed by 2 bases and the J gene end by 0 bases; junction bases not matched to a gene: 10. Germline V CDR1 and CDR2: SGHDT, YYEEEE. The CDR3 runs 18 residues. The CDR3 sequence: CASSLVGSGVSSYNEQFF. In nucleotides, the CDR3 is TGTGCCAGCAGCTTAGTCGGTAGCGGGGTTAGCTCCTACAATGAGCAGTTCTTC.